This T cell receptor beta chain stems from a study of blood T cell repertoires in COVID-19. In the study overall: Specimens from acute and convalescent COVID-19 originated in the United States, Italy and Spain. T cells, B-cell-depleted T cells, or PBMCs supplied cDNA or gDNA.

The authors' processing: For nucleated cells, counts were estimated from reference gene primer amplification. The method was immunoSEQ multiplex PCR; TCRdb's version includes in-frame clones alone and lacks a portion of them. The V and J calls and clone size were taken over from that table, and D and trimming were inferred from the DNA. The sample has around 230,000 clones; around 80% are singletons. CDR3 size: 19 residues. With V trimmed by 7 bases and J by 1 base, 12 bases remained unmatched. Germline-derived CDR1 and CDR2 are LNHDA and SQIVND (reference sequence). The chain uses TRBV19 and TRBJ2-4; 14 nucleotides agree with TRBD2. Material: peripheral blood. The source of this sequence is a woman aged 45 to 65 with acute or convalescent COVID-19. The CDR3, as DNA: TGTGCCAGTACCCCGACCGGGACTAGCGGGAGTTGGGCCAAAAACATTCAGTACTTC. This sequence encodes CASTPTGTSGSWAKNIQYF.